Reported below is one TCR beta chain. The table came from immunoSEQ multiplex PCR; TCRdb's copy has only in-frame clones and leaves some out. The table shows about 140,000 clones, with under 85% occurring only once. This sample was included in a study of blood T cell repertoires in COVID-19. Study as a whole: Some COVID-19 samples were acute and others convalescent; all came from the United States, Italy and Spain. In each case, the material was cDNA or gDNA derived from T cells, B-cell-depleted T cells, or PBMCs.

Sequencing was performed on peripheral blood. This TCR was sampled from a woman of 80 years or more in a cohort sampled during active or convalescent COVID-19.

CDR3: CATSAAITDTQYF. The CDR3 region has the DNA TGTGCCACCAGTGCAGCGATCACAGATACGCAGTATTTT. V is TRBV24-1 and J is TRBJ2-3; D is ambiguous. This CDR3 is 13 amino acids long. Trimming removed 5 bases from V and 2 bases from J, with 7 bases in between. Germline assignment: CDR1 KGHDR and CDR2 SFDVKD.